The clone carrying this T cell receptor (beta chain) came up a few times. Its specificity is unknown. V was shortened by 2 bases and J by 6 bases, with 21 bases between the two germline ends. This CDR3 comprises 17 residues. CDR1 is WNHNN and CDR2 is SYGVQD in the germline V gene (reference sequence). Regarding the study as a whole: The TCR gene usage of tumor memory CD4+ T cells clustered together with blood and lymph node memory CD4+ cells and with lymph node naive CD4+ cells. Larger-cohort validation covered only one TCR beta V-J rearrangement.

Constant-region reverse primers amplified full-length variable regions, followed by semi-nested Nested Universal Primer A PCR. MiXCR, run by TCRdb on the 5' RACE reads, gives a single entry per CDR3 protein. Among some 10,000 distinct CDR3 sequences listed, about three fifths were seen once. The clonotype was recovered from a female donor with breast cancer. The sample taken for sequencing was tumor-infiltrating memory CD4+ T cells sorted from the breast tumor. The subset: memory CD4+ T cells, CD4+CD45RO+CD25-. The chain links TRBV10-1 to TRBJ2-3, with D perhaps matching TRBD2 (5 bases). The CDR3 spells CASSEGLMDSIGDTQYF. CDR3 nucleotide sequence: TGCGCCAGCAGTGAGGGGCTAATGGACTCGATAGGGGATACGCAGTATTTT.